Shown below are 23 T cell receptor beta chains from a single sample sequenced in a study of shared clonotypes between healthy human individuals. Sequencing used immunoSEQ multiplex PCR; TCRdb keeps in-frame clones, though not all of them. The sample has a few hundred thousand clones, approximately 80% seen once. The sample consisted of PBMCs. These receptors came from a woman aged 40-49 years in good health. Some clones in this sample may be carry-over from other donors' samples.

This clone has more than one count but fewer than ten. The chain couples TRBV6-5 to TRBJ2-6; possible D gene TRBD1, 5 bases. Trimming took off 6 bases at V and 2 bases at J, with 11 bases between the two ends. CDR1 and CDR2 from the germline V gene are MNHEY and SVGAGI. This CDR3 has 15 residues. For the CDR3, the DNA is TGTGCCAGCAGCAGGGTTCACCCTGGGGCCAACGTCCTGACTTTC. This codes for CASSRVHPGANVLTF.

This clone was found a few times. The J gene is TRBJ2-5, the V gene TRBV30; the D is unclear. Trimming shortened V by 1 base and J by 1 base, and 13 bases separated the two germline ends. The germline V gene has CDR1 GTSNPN and CDR2 SVGIG (reference sequence). This CDR3 spans 15 amino acids. For the CDR3, the DNA is TGTGCCTGGAGTGAATACGAAGCCATCCAAGAGACCCAGTACTTC. This translates into CAWSEYEAIQETQYF.

This clone was detected once. The rearrangement links TRBV5-8 to TRBJ2-5; D perhaps matches TRBD2 (5 bases). Per germline, CDR1 SGHTS and CDR2 YDEGEE. This CDR3 has 14 residues. The V end was cut by 5 bases, the J end by 1 base, with 12 bases between. The CDR3, as DNA: TGTGCCAGCAGGCCCCGGGAAGTCCAAGAGACCCAGTACTTC. Encoded protein: CASRPREVQETQYF.

The rearrangement uses TRBV7-6 and TRBJ2-1; D uncertain. Germline values: CDR1 SGHVS, CDR2 FNYEAQ. The CDR3 runs 14 residues. Trimming took 0 bases from V and 4 from J, leaving 7 bases between them. The CDR3 region is CASSLARSYNEQFF. In DNA, the CDR3 is TGTGCCAGCAGCTTAGCCAGGAGTTACAATGAGCAGTTCTTC.

This clone occurred a few times. The rearrangement uses TRBV2 and TRBJ1-5; D is unresolved. CDR1 is SNHLY and CDR2 is FYNNEI in the germline V gene. This CDR3 comprises 13 residues. V gave up 1 base and J gave up 3 bases, with 4 bases separating them. CDR3 DNA: TGTGCCAGCAGTGAAGGCCCCAATCAGCCCCAGCATTTT. It encodes CASSEGPNQPQHF.

The gene calls are TRBV28 and TRBJ2-3; possibly TRBD1 or TRBD2 for D (5 bases each). The CDR3 contains 17 residues. V was shortened by 3 bases and J by 4 bases, with 20 bases between the two germline ends. CDR1 and CDR2 (germline): MDHEN, SYDVKM. The CDR3 DNA reads TGTGCCAGCAGTTTGATCAGGGACCCGCCGAGGGCAGATACGCAGTATTTT. Amino acid sequence: CASSLIRDPPRADTQYF.

The genes are TRBV5-6 and TRBJ1-6; D is unclear. Looked up from germline, CDR1 is SGHDT and CDR2 is YYEEEE. The CDR3 loop spans 15 amino acids. Trimming left V 0 bases short and J 3 bases short, with 7 bases between. CDR3 in DNA: TGTGCCAGCAGCTTGGGACTGAACTATAATTCACCCCTCCACTTT. Translated, it gives CASSLGLNYNSPLHF.

The chain is built from TRBV6-4 and TRBJ2-1; 8 bases agree with TRBD2. This CDR3 has 15 residues. Germline V CDR1 and CDR2: MRHNA, SNTAGT. The junction had 5 bases not matched to a gene; V was cut back by 0 bases and J by 7 bases. Here the CDR3 reads CASSDSSGESNEQFF. DNA for the CDR3: TGTGCCAGCAGTGACTCTAGCGGGGAATCAAATGAGCAGTTCTTC.

A few counts support this clone. This sequence joins TRBV4-3 and TRBJ1-5, with D possibly TRBD1 on 6 matching bases. V dropped 1 base and J dropped 7 bases, with 14 bases sitting between them. This CDR3 contains 15 residues. Germline values: CDR1 LGHNA, CDR2 YSLEER. This chain's CDR3 is CASSQGRETGQPQHF. The CDR3 DNA follows: TGCGCCAGCAGCCAAGGTAGGGAGACAGGCCAGCCCCAGCATTTT.

This rearrangement joins TRBV5-4 to TRBJ2-3; D is perhaps TRBD2 (6 bases). Germline CDR1 and CDR2: SGHNT and YYREEE (reference sequence). The ends were cut back, 0 bases at V and 0 bases at J, with 14 bases in the middle. The CDR3 contains 17 residues. This CDR3 reads CASSLDGLGTSTDTQYF. The CDR3 DNA sequence: TGTGCCAGCAGCTTGGACGGACTGGGGACTAGCACAGATACGCAGTATTTT. The whole variable domain, filled in from reference TRBV5-4 and TRBJ2-3, reads ETGVTQSPTHLIKTRGQQVTLRCSSQSGHNTVSWYQQALGQGPQFIFQYYREEENGRGNFPPRFSGLQFPNYSSELNVNALELDDSALYLCASSLDGLGTSTDTQYFGPGTRLTVL.

The chain is built from TRBV28 and TRBJ2-7; D is uncertain. This CDR3 region has 14 residues. In germline, CDR1 is MDHEN, CDR2 SYDVKM. V gave up 2 bases and J gave up 6 bases, with 14 bases separating them. CDR3 sequence: CASSLIRHSREQYF. In DNA, the CDR3 is TGTGCCAGCAGTTTAATTCGACATTCACGCGAGCAGTACTTC.

CDR3 DNA sequence: TGCGCCAGCAGCTTGGGGCCCCGGGAGGGCCGGAATGAGCAGTTCTTC. Translating it yields CASSLGPREGRNEQFF. This chain connects TRBV5-1 to TRBJ2-1; 8 bases match TRBD2. Germline CDR1 and CDR2: SGHRS and YFSETQ. Germline trimming cut 0 bases from V and 7 bases from J; bases unmatched to any gene: 9. This CDR3 has 16 amino acids.

As to this clone: A much larger clonotype is one base distant, so this may be a read error. The final CDR3 position lacks the conserved phenylalanine or tryptophan, pointing to a likely read error. The CDR3 loop is CASSLVLAPRHEQYS. The CDR3 DNA follows: TGTGCCAGCAGTTTGGTCTTAGCACCTCGACACGAGCAGTACTCC. The chain couples TRBV28 to TRBJ2-7; D uncertain. This CDR3 is built from 15 residues. V was pared by 3 bases and J by 5 bases, with 17 bases between. From germline, CDR1 is MDHEN and CDR2 SYDVKM.

This chain joins TRBV27 and TRBJ2-6; TRBD2 matches 14 bases. This CDR3 comprises 20 residues. V lost 4 bases, J lost 2 bases, and 10 bases stayed unmatched. CDR1 is MNHEY and CDR2 is SMNVEV in the germline V gene (reference sequence). The CDR3 DNA sequence: TGTGCCAGCAGTTCCCCCGGACTAGCGGGAGGCCCACCTGGGGCCAACGTCCTGACTTTC. The encoded protein is CASSSPGLAGGPPGANVLTF.

The genes are TRBV6-6 and TRBJ2-5; D is uncertain. The V end lost 2 bases, the J end lost 3 bases, and 10 bases lay between the germline ends. The CDR3 is 14 amino acids. Germline assignment: CDR1 MNHNY and CDR2 SVGAGI (reference sequence). The DNA of the CDR3 is TGTGCCAGCAGTTACCCCCCCCCGGAAGAGACCCAGTACTTC. It yields the protein CASSYPPPEETQYF.

The chain couples TRBV30 to TRBJ2-1, with D unclear. The CDR3 length is 13 residues. The ends were cut back, 2 bases at V and 5 bases at J, with 10 bases in the middle. Germline CDR1 reads GTSNPN; CDR2 reads SVGIG (reference sequence). This chain's CDR3 is CAWSNGIDNEQFF. The CDR3 DNA follows: TGTGCCTGGAGTAATGGTATCGACAATGAGCAGTTCTTC. The full variable domain, in which reference TRBV30 and TRBJ2-1 provide the parts outside the CDR3, is SQTIHQWPATLVQPVGSPLSLECTVEGTSNPNLYWYRQAAGRGLQLLFYSVGIGQISSEVPQNLSASRPQDRQFILSSKKLLLSDSGFYLCAWSNGIDNEQFFGPGTRLTVL.

The genes are TRBV19 and TRBJ1-5; D remains ambiguous. The germline gives CDR1 LNHDA, CDR2 SQIVND (reference sequence). The CDR3 covers 14 residues. The V and J ends lost 7 bases and 1 base respectively, with 11 bases between them. The CDR3 reads CASIKRGSNQPQHF. The CDR3 region has the DNA TGTGCCAGTATCAAGAGAGGCAGCAATCAGCCCCAGCATTTT.

Worth noting for this clone: This sequence is one base from a far larger clone and is likely a read error. The sample contains more than one DNA sequence encoding this CDR3. J is TRBJ2-7 and V is TRBV25-1, with 9 bases fitting TRBD1. The length of the CDR3 is 18 residues. From germline, CDR1 is MGHDK and CDR2 SYGVNS. The CDR3 sequence is CASSDLPPGQGLPYEQYF. CDR3 nucleotide sequence: TGCGCCAGCAGTGACCTGCCCCCGGGACAGGGTTTGCCCTACGAGCAGTACTTC.

This chain joins TRBV5-1 and TRBJ2-5, with D perhaps being TRBD1 or TRBD2 (5 bases each). CDR1 and CDR2 (germline): SGHRS, YFSETQ. Trimming removed 4 bases at V and 4 bases at J, with 17 bases between. The length of the CDR3 is 15 residues. The CDR3 sequence: CASSGSGTIGETQYF. The DNA for the CDR3 is TGCGCCAGCAGCGGCTCCGGGACCATCGGAGAGACCCAGTACTTC.

This clone was counted once. This chain joins TRBV28 and TRBJ2-3, with D perhaps TRBD2 (5 bases). The CDR3 consists of 14 residues. Germline V gene sequence: CDR1 MDHEN, CDR2 SYDVKM. Trimming removed 4 bases at V and 4 bases at J, with 12 bases between. In DNA, the CDR3 is TGTGCCAGCAGTTCCCCGGGGAGTGCAGATACGCAGTATTTT. It is translated as CASSSPGSADTQYF.

The chain uses TRBV6-5 and TRBJ1-4; TRBD1 agrees at 9 bases. Trimming took 6 bases from V and 4 from J; bases not matched to a gene: 6. CDR1 is MNHEY and CDR2 is SVGAGI in the germline V gene. This CDR3 has 15 amino acids. CDR3 region: CASRGQGGGNEKLFF. The CDR3 DNA reads TGTGCCAGCAGGGGACAGGGAGGTGGTAATGAAAAACTGTTTTTT.

Concerning this clone itself: It differs at one base from a far larger clone, so likely a read error. The CDR3 loop is CANSIGNTIYF. The DNA of the CDR3 is TGCGCCAACAGCATAGGAAACACCATATATTTT. The chain recombines TRBV5-1 with TRBJ1-3; unclear D gene. Germline lookup yields CDR1 SGHRS and CDR2 YFSETQ. The CDR3 is 11 residues long.

This CDR3 reads CASSFTRSHEQFF. The CDR3 bases are TGTGCCAGCAGCTTCACTAGGTCCCATGAGCAGTTCTTC. The chain is built from TRBV7-9 and TRBJ2-1, with D possibly being TRBD2 (5 bases). The CDR3 extends over 13 amino acids. Trimming left V 3 bases short and J 8 bases short, with 11 bases between. Germline CDR1 SEHNR, CDR2 FQNEAQ (reference sequence).